The clone carrying this T cell receptor beta chain was seen only a few times. The antigen is not known. This record belongs to a study of blood T cells in healthy people across ages. Study context: Capture via template switching afforded approximately one barcoded beta molecule per two T cells.

CDR1 is SGHTA, CDR2 FQGNSA, per germline. The CDR3 sequence is 16 residues long. The V segment lost 5 bases and the J segment 4 bases; nucleotides outside the gene matches: 7. Study-level results: Older age went with lower TCR beta diversity per million T cells, in a roughly linear way.

It was with a sample-barcoded 5' primer and a J-beta primer mix that a second PCR of roughly 7 to 12 cycles was run. Every cDNA was tagged by a template-switch adaptor with 12 random nucleotides. One entry per CDR3 protein results from TCRdb running MiXCR on the 5' RACE reads. The sample carries approximately 850,000 distinct CDR3 sequences, roughly 50% recorded once. The sequencing sample was made of blood. The clonotype comes from a man aged 30 to 45 in good health. The gene calls are TRBV7-2 and TRBJ2-7; 14 bases line up with TRBD2. CDR3: CASSPDGTSGSYEQYF. In DNA form, the CDR3 reads TGTGCCAGCAGCCCAGACGGGACTAGCGGGAGTTACGAGCAGTACTTC.